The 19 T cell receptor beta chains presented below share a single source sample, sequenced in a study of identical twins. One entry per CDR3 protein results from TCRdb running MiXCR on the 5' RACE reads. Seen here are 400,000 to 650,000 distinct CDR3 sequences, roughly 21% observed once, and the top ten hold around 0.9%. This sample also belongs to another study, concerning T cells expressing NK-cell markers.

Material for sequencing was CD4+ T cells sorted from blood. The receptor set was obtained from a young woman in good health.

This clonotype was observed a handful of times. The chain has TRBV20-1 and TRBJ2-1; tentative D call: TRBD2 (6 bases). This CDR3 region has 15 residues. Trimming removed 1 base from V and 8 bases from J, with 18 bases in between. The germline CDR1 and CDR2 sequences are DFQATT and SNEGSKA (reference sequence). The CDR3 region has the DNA TGCAGTGCTAGAGTCCCACTAGCAGGCAGTTATGAGCAGTTCTTC. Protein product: CSARVPLAGSYEQFF.

The CDR3 nucleotides read TGCAGTGCTAGTAATGTGCTACTGAGCACAGATACGCAGTATTTT. Its protein product is CSASNVLLSTDTQYF. This rearrangement joins TRBV20-1 to TRBJ2-3; D is unresolved. Germline assignment: CDR1 DFQATT and CDR2 SNEGSKA (reference sequence). Trimming shortened V by 3 bases and J by 0 bases, and 13 bases separated the two germline ends. This CDR3 contains 15 residues.

The DNA of the CDR3 is TGCAGTCCCCTTCAGTCGAGGGTTACAAATGAGCAGTTCTTC. Translated: CSPLQSRVTNEQFF. The J gene is TRBJ2-1, the V gene TRBV20-1; tentative D call: TRBD2 (5 bases). V was shortened by 8 bases and J by 7 bases, with 21 bases between the two germline ends. Germline assignment: CDR1 DFQATT and CDR2 SNEGSKA (reference sequence). The CDR3 is 14 amino acids.

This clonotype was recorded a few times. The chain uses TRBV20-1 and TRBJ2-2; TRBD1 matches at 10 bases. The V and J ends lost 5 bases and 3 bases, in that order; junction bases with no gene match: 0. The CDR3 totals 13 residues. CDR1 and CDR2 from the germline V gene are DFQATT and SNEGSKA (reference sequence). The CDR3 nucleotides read TGCAGTGCTGGGACAGGGGACACCGGGGAGCTGTTTTTT. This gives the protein CSAGTGDTGELFF.

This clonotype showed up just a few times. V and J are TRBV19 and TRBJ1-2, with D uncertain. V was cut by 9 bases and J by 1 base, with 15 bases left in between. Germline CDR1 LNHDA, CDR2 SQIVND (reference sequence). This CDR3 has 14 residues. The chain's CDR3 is CASNAATYNYGYTF. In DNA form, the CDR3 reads TGTGCCAGCAATGCAGCCACCTATAACTATGGCTACACCTTC. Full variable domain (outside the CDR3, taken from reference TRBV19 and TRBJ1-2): DGGITQSPKYLFRKEGQNVTLSCEQNLNHDAMYWYRQDPGQGLRLIYYSQIVNDFQKGDIAEGYSVSREKKESFPLTVTSAQKNPTAFYLCASNAATYNYGYTFGSGTRLTVV.

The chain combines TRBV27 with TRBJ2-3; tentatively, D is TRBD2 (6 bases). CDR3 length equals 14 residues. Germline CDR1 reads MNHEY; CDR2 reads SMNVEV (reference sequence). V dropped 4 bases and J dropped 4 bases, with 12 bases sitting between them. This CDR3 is CASSWAGRSDTQYF. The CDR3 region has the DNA TGTGCCAGCAGTTGGGCAGGGAGGTCAGATACGCAGTATTTT.

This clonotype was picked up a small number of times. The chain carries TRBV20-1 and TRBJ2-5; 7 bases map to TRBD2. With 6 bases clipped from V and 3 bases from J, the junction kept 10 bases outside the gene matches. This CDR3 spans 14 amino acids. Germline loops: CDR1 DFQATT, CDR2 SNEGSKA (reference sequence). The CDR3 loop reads CSAPRWGGKETQYF. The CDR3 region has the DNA TGCAGTGCCCCTAGGTGGGGGGGGAAAGAGACCCAGTACTTC.

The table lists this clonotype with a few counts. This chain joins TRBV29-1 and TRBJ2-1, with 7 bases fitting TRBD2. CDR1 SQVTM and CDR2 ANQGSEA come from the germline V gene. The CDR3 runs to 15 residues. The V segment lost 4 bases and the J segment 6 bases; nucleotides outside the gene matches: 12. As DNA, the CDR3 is TGCAGCGTTGGGGGAGGGAGACTAGCCCCCAATGAGCAGTTCTTC. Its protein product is CSVGGGRLAPNEQFF.

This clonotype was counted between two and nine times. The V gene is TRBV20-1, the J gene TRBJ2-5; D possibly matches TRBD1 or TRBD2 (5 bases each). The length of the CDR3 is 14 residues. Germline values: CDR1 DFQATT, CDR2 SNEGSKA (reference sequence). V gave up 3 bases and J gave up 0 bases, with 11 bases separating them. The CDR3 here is CSARETADQETQYF. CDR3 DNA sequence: TGCAGTGCTAGGGAGACAGCGGACCAAGAGACCCAGTACTTC.

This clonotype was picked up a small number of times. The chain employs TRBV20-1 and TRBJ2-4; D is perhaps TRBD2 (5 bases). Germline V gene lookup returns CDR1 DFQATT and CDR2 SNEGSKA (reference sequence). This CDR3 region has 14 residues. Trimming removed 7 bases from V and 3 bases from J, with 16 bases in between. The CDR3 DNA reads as TGCAGTGTCGGAGCGGAGTATGGCAAAAACATTCAGTACTTC. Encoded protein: CSVGAEYGKNIQYF.

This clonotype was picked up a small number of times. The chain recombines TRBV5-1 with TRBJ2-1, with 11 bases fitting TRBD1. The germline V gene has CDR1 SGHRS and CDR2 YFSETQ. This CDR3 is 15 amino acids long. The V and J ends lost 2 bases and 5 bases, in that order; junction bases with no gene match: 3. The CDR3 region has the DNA TGCGCCAGCAGCTTATGGACAGGGGGCAACAATGAGCAGTTCTTC. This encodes CASSLWTGGNNEQFF.

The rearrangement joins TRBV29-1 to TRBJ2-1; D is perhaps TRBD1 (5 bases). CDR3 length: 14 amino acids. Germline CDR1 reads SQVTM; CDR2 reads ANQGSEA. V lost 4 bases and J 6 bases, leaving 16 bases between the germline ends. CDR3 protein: CSVGGRDLVNEQFF. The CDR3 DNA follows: TGCAGCGTTGGAGGCAGGGATCTAGTCAATGAGCAGTTCTTC.

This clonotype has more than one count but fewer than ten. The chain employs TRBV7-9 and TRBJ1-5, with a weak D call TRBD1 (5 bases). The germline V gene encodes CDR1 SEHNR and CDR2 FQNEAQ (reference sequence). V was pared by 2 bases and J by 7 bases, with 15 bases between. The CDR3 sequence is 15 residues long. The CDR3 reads CASSLNGRVGQPQHF. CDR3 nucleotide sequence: TGTGCCAGCAGCTTAAACGGCAGGGTGGGGCAGCCCCAGCATTTT.

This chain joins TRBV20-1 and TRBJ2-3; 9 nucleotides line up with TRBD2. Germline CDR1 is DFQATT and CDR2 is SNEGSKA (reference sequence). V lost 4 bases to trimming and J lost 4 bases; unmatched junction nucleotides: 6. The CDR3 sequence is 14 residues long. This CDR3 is CSATPGLASDTQYF. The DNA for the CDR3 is TGCAGTGCTACCCCGGGACTAGCATCAGATACGCAGTATTTT.

The CDR3 bases are TGTGCCACCAGCAGACATGGCAGGGGATCCGAGACCCAGTACTTC. Translation: CATSRHGRGSETQYF. This chain connects TRBV15 to TRBJ2-5, with a weak D call TRBD1 (6 bases). V lost 2 bases, J lost 5 bases, and 15 bases lay in between. CDR3 length equals 15 residues. Germline V gene data show CDR1 as LNHNV and CDR2 as YYDKDF (reference sequence).

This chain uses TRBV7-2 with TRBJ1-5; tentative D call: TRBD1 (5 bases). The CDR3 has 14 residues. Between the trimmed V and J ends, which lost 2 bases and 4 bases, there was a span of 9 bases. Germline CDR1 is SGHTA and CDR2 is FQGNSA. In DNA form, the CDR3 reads TGTGCCAGCAGCTTAATGGGGGTTAATCAGCCCCAGCATTTT. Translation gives CASSLMGVNQPQHF. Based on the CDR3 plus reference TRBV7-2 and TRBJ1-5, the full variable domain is GAGVSQSPSNKVTEKGKDVELRCDPISGHTALYWYRQSLGQGLEFLIYFQGNSAPDKSGLPSDRFSAERTGGSVSTLTIQRTQQEDSAVYLCASSLMGVNQPQHFGDGTRLSIL.

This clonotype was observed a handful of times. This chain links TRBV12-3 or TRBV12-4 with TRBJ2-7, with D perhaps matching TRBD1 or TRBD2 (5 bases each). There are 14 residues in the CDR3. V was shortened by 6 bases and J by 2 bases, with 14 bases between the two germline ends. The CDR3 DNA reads TGTGCCAGCAGCTCTGGGGGTGCGGCCTACGAGCAGTACTTC. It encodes CASSSGGAAYEQYF.

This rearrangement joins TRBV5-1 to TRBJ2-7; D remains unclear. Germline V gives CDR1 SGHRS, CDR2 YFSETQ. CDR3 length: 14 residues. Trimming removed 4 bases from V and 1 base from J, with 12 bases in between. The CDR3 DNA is TGCGCCAGCAGCCCGGGCCCGCTATCCTACGAGCAGTACTTC. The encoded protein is CASSPGPLSYEQYF.

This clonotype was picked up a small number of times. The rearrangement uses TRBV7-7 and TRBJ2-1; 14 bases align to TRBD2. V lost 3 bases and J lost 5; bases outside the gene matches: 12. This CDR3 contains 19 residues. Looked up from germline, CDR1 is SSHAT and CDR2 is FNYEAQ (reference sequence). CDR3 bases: TGTGCCAGCAGCTTGGGACCGGGACTAGCGGGAGTGGGTAACAATGAGCAGTTCTTC. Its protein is CASSLGPGLAGVGNNEQFF.